The 19 T cell receptor beta chains given below trace back to one sample, sequenced in a study of CD8 T cells in ankylosing spondylitis. TCRdb independently ran MiXCR on the 5' RACE reads; one entry per CDR3 protein. The table has 100,000 to 150,000 distinct CDR3 sequences, around 8.5% seen once. Sequenced material: blood, either unsorted or a sorted T cell fraction (not recorded which). The receptors shown here come from a male donor with ankylosing spondylitis or in good health (not recorded which).

This clonotype showed up many times. The genes are TRBV5-1 and TRBJ1-4; 8 nucleotides agree with TRBD1. The CDR3 length is 15 residues. V was clipped by 4 bases and J by 2 bases; unmatched bases: 4. CDR1 is SGHRS and CDR2 is YFSETQ in the germline V gene. CDR3 nucleotide sequence: TGCGCCAGCAGCCCCCAGGGGGCCACTAATGAAAAACTGTTTTTT. Its translation: CASSPQGATNEKLFF.

This clonotype was counted at least ten times. This chain links TRBV20-1 with TRBJ2-7; D may be TRBD1 or TRBD2 (5 bases each). The V and J ends lost 5 bases and 0 bases respectively, with 11 bases between them. CDR1 is DFQATT, CDR2 SNEGSKA, per germline (reference sequence). The length of the CDR3 is 13 residues. CDR3 DNA sequence: TGCAGTGCTTTAGGGGACGCCTCCTACGAGCAGTACTTC. It translates to CSALGDASYEQYF.

This rearrangement joins TRBV28 to TRBJ2-7, with 8 nucleotides matching TRBD2. V shed 10 bases and J 7 bases; nucleotides not matched to a gene: 15. Germline-derived CDR1 and CDR2 are MDHEN and SYDVKM. The CDR3 covers 14 residues. This chain's CDR3 is CATSGAGGLVEQYF. CDR3 nucleotide sequence: TGTGCCACCTCCGGGGCGGGGGGACTTGTGGAGCAGTACTTC. Looking up the rest from reference TRBV28 and TRBJ2-7 gives the full variable domain: DVKVTQSSRYLVKRTGEKVFLECVQDMDHENMFWYRQDPGLGLRLIYFSYDVKMKEKGDIPEGYSVSREKKERFSLILESASTNQTSMYLCATSGAGGLVEQYFGPGTRLTVT.

This clonotype has a handful of counts. This chain joins TRBV20-1 and TRBJ2-7, with 10 bases matching TRBD2. Germline V gene data show CDR1 as DFQATT and CDR2 as SNEGSKA (reference sequence). The length of the CDR3 is 16 residues. Trimming at V came to 6 bases and at J to 3 bases, leaving 14 bases not matched to a gene. The CDR3 bases are TGCAGTGCAATCCCTCGGACTAGCGGCGACTTCTACGAGCAGTACTTC. Amino acid sequence: CSAIPRTSGDFYEQYF.

This clonotype occurred many times. The rearrangement links TRBV20-1 to TRBJ2-1, with 10 nucleotides matching TRBD2. Germline assignment: CDR1 DFQATT and CDR2 SNEGSKA (reference sequence). The CDR3 is 14 amino acids. V lost 5 bases and J lost 4; bases outside the gene matches: 5. The CDR3, as DNA: TGCAGTGCTGCCGGGACTAGCGTGTACAATGAGCAGTTCTTC. It specifies CSAAGTSVYNEQFF.

The rearrangement joins TRBV27 to TRBJ2-1, with a tentative D call TRBD1 (5 bases). CDR3 length: 16 residues. CDR1 and CDR2 from the germline V gene are MNHEY and SMNVEV (reference sequence). Trimming took off 0 bases at V and 3 bases at J, with 12 bases between the two ends. The CDR3 loop is CASSLSGGHRYNEQFF. The DNA of the CDR3 is TGTGCCAGCAGTTTATCCGGCGGACACCGCTACAATGAGCAGTTCTTC.

Only a few counts were recorded for this clonotype. The V and J genes are TRBV7-9 and TRBJ2-7; 7 bases fit TRBD2. CDR3 size: 15 residues. CDR1 is SEHNR and CDR2 is FQNEAQ in the germline V gene (reference sequence). V lost 2 bases, J lost 2 bases, and 6 bases stayed unmatched. This CDR3 is CASSLKLSGAYEQYF. In DNA, the CDR3 is TGTGCCAGCAGCTTAAAGCTCAGCGGGGCCTACGAGCAGTACTTC.

The rearrangement joins TRBV20-1 to TRBJ2-1; D remains unclear. Trimming took 6 bases from V and 4 from J, leaving 7 bases between them. The CDR3 is 11 residues long. Germline assignment: CDR1 DFQATT and CDR2 SNEGSKA (reference sequence). Here the CDR3 reads CSAQIYNEQFF. The DNA for the CDR3 is TGCAGTGCCCAAATATACAATGAGCAGTTCTTC.

This clonotype was observed many times. The rearrangement joins TRBV25-1 to TRBJ2-1; 13 nucleotides match TRBD2. Unmatched junction bases numbered 6, after V lost 10 bases and J lost 6 bases. The CDR3 covers 14 residues. CDR1 and CDR2 from the germline V gene are MGHDK and SYGVNS. CDR3 protein: CATTGLAGVNEQFF. The CDR3 nucleotides are TGTGCCACCACCGGACTAGCGGGAGTCAATGAGCAGTTCTTC.

This clonotype has at least ten counts. CDR3 residues: CASSLDTAREGTQYF. The CDR3 bases are TGTGCCAGCAGCTTAGATACCGCCCGAGAGGGTACGCAGTATTTT. The rearrangement uses TRBV7-2 and TRBJ2-3, with D possibly matching TRBD2 (5 bases). Germline V gene data show CDR1 as SGHTA and CDR2 as FQGNSA. CDR3 length: 15 amino acids. The V end was cut by 1 base, the J end by 8 bases, with 16 bases between.

In this sample, this clonotype turned up a few times. The CDR3 nucleotides are TGTGCCAGCAGCTTGGGGCTTGAGGGAAACGGGGAAGGAGGAGCGGGCATTCAGTACTTC. Amino acids: CASSLGLEGNGEGGAGIQYF. This chain joins TRBV5-4 and TRBJ2-4, with a possible D match to TRBD2 (6 bases). Germline V gives CDR1 SGHNT, CDR2 YYREEE (reference sequence). This CDR3 region has 20 residues. V was shortened by 0 bases and J by 9 bases, with 31 bases between the two germline ends.

Of note for this clonotype: One base away lies a much larger clone, so this may be a sequencing read error. V usage is TRBV10-3 and J usage is TRBJ2-1; 13 bases align to TRBD2. V gave up 5 bases and J gave up 8 bases; unmatched junction bases: 18. The CDR3 sequence is 19 residues long. CDR1 is ENHRY, CDR2 SYGVKD, per germline. CDR3 bases: TGTGCCATCAGTTTATTGGGACTAGCGGGAAGGGGTGGTATAGATGAGCAGTTCTTC. Protein product: CAISLLGLAGRGGIDEQFF.

The J gene is TRBJ2-1, the V gene TRBV12-3 or TRBV12-4; D remains ambiguous. V shed 4 bases and J shed 1 base, with 8 bases lying between them. The CDR3 has 14 amino acids. DNA for the CDR3: TGTGCCAGCAGTTCAATGAGATCCTACAATGAGCAGTTCTTC. Protein: CASSSMRSYNEQFF.

This clonotype was seen repeatedly, ten times or more. The genes are TRBV12-3 or TRBV12-4 and TRBJ2-3; TRBD2 agrees at 8 bases. V lost 7 bases to trimming and J lost 2 bases; unmatched junction nucleotides: 5. The CDR3 contains 14 residues. The CDR3 DNA is TGTGCCAGCAACCCGACTAGCGCCACAGATACGCAGTATTTT. This encodes CASNPTSATDTQYF.

This clonotype was observed many times. The chain recombines TRBV20-1 with TRBJ2-1; 13 positions agree with TRBD2. V was pared by 0 bases and J by 9 bases, with 11 bases of the junction left unmatched. CDR1 and CDR2 from the germline V gene are DFQATT and SNEGSKA (reference sequence). The CDR3 contains 17 residues. The CDR3, as DNA: TGCAGTGCTAGAGATCTGAGGACTAGCGGGAGCCGGGGTGAGCAGTTCTTC. The encoded protein is CSARDLRTSGSRGEQFF.

J is TRBJ2-1 and V is TRBV11-2; 13 bases agree with TRBD2. This CDR3 comprises 18 residues. CDR1 and CDR2 (germline): SGHAT, FQNNGV. J lost 6 bases, V lost 1 base, and 9 bases had no gene match. The CDR3: CASSLVGSLAGGVNEQFF. The CDR3 region has the DNA TGTGCCAGCAGCTTAGTCGGGTCACTAGCGGGAGGGGTCAATGAGCAGTTCTTC.

V is TRBV20-1 and J is TRBJ1-6; D might be TRBD1 (6 bases). Germline CDR1 reads DFQATT; CDR2 reads SNEGSKA (reference sequence). Trimming removed 6 bases at V and 5 bases at J, with 17 bases between. CDR3 length: 15 amino acids. CDR3 DNA: TGCAGTGCCGTTCCGGACAGAAGCAATAATTCACCCCTCCACTTT. Amino acid sequence: CSAVPDRSNNSPLHF.

In its sample, this clonotype was seen a few times. The rearrangement uses TRBV7-2 and TRBJ2-1; TRBD2 matches 9 bases. The V segment lost 2 bases and the J segment 2 bases; nucleotides outside the gene matches: 7. Germline-derived CDR1 and CDR2 are SGHTA and FQGNSA. The CDR3 consists of 17 residues. As DNA, the CDR3 is TGTGCCAGCAGCTTACTTGGCGGGAGGGTGGCCTACAATGAGCAGTTCTTC. This translates into CASSLLGGRVAYNEQFF.

The chain carries TRBV29-1 and TRBJ2-7; D is undetermined. Germline assignment: CDR1 SQVTM and CDR2 ANQGSEA. The CDR3 spans 12 residues. Trimming left V 6 bases short and J 0 bases short, with 9 bases between. The CDR3 is CSVAESSYEQYF. The DNA for the CDR3 is TGCAGCGTCGCTGAGAGCTCCTACGAGCAGTACTTC.